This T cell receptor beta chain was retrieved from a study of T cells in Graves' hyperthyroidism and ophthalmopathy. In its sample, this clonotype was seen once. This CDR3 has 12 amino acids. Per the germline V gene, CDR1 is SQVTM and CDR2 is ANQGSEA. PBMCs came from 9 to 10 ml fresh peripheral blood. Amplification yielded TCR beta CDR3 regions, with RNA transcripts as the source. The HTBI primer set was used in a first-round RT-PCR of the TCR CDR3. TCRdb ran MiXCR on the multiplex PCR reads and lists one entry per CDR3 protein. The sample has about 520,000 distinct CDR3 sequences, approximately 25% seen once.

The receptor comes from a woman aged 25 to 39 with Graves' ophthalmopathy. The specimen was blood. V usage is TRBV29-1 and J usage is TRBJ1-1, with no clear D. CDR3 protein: CRGGRSYTEAFF. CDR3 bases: TGCAGGGGAGGGCGGTCGTACACTGAAGCTTTCTTT.